A selection of T cell receptor beta chains follows, all from one sample in a study of T-cell memory formation after mild COVID-19. TCRdb processed the 5' RACE reads anew with MiXCR; each CDR3 protein has one entry. The top ten hold roughly 1.4% of the sample, which has tens of thousands of distinct CDR3 sequences, under 7.5% seen once. What was sequenced was PBMCs or a T cell subset sorted from them (not recorded which). Receptors originate from a man aged 18 to 30 who had mild COVID-19 (a few samples of this study predate the infection). Cell type and time point are not known. Both conserved end residues are part of each CDR3. A D gene is named only where the DNA matches it firmly. Size is omitted from some rows. Given values are once, few, many or a class for expanded clones.

CDR3: CARGHRTGGETQYF
DNA: TGTGCCCGCGGCCACAGGACAGGTGGAGAGACCCAGTACTTC
size: .
V: TRBV12-3/TRBV12-4
J: TRBJ2-5
D: TRBD1

CDR3: CASSSPTSGAYNEQFF
DNA: TGTGCCAGCAGCTCGCCGACTAGCGGGGCTTACAATGAGCAGTTCTTC
size: few
V: TRBV7-2
J: TRBJ2-1
D: TRBD2

CDR3: CASRQGGANTEAFF
DNA: TGTGCCAGTAGACAGGGCGGAGCGAACACTGAAGCTTTCTTT
size: few
V: TRBV7-2
J: TRBJ1-1
D: TRBD1

CDR3: CATSDSLARSYNEQFF
DNA: TGTGCCACCAGTGATTCCTTAGCGCGTTCCTACAATGAGCAGTTCTTC
size: .
V: TRBV24-1
J: TRBJ2-1
D: .

CDR3: CASSSQGPAGTQYF
DNA: TGCGCCAGCAGCTCCCAAGGTCCGGCAGGAACGCAGTATTTT
size: .
V: TRBV5-1
J: TRBJ2-3
D: .

CDR3: CASSFSSGGARNEQFF
DNA: TGCGCCAGCAGCTTTTCTAGCGGGGGGGCCAGAAATGAGCAGTTCTTC
size: many
V: TRBV5-1
J: TRBJ2-1
D: TRBD2

CDR3: CASSQPSGGINEQFF
DNA: TGCGCCAGCAGCCAACCTAGCGGGGGGATCAATGAGCAGTTCTTC
size: many
V: TRBV4-3
J: TRBJ2-1
D: TRBD2

CDR3: CASSLGQSNEQFF
DNA: TGTGCCAGCAGCTTAGGACAGAGCAATGAGCAGTTCTTC
size: many
V: TRBV7-2
J: TRBJ2-1
D: .

CDR3: CASSLVGQSVDTQYF
DNA: TGTGCCAGCAGCTTAGTCGGGCAGTCGGTAGATACGCAGTATTTT
size: few
V: TRBV7-2
J: TRBJ2-3
D: .

CDR3: CASSTGTGNTIYF
DNA: TGTGCCAGCAGTACAGGGACTGGAAACACCATATATTTT
size: few
V: TRBV7-2
J: TRBJ1-3
D: .

CDR3: CASSQEYSGQETQYF
DNA: TGCGCCAGCAGCCAAGAATATTCCGGACAAGAGACCCAGTACTTC
size: medium-sized
V: TRBV4-1
J: TRBJ2-5
D: .

CDR3: CASTRMLGETQYF
DNA: TGTGCCAGCACCCGTATGTTAGGGGAGACCCAGTACTTC
size: few
V: TRBV2
J: TRBJ2-5
D: .

CDR3: CASSLIEVLGTEAFF
DNA: TGTGCCAGCAGTTTGATCGAGGTACTTGGGACTGAAGCTTTCTTT
size: few
V: TRBV12-3/TRBV12-4
J: TRBJ1-1
D: .

CDR3: CASSLERGGYNEQFF
DNA: TGTGCCAGCAGCCTCGAGCGGGGGGGATACAATGAGCAGTTCTTC
size: few
V: TRBV3-1
J: TRBJ2-1
D: TRBD2

CDR3: CATSEPGQGIETQYF
DNA: TGTGCCACCAGTGAGCCGGGACAGGGTATCGAGACCCAGTACTTC
size: few
V: TRBV24-1
J: TRBJ2-5
D: TRBD1

CDR3: CAIGEGARAYGYTF
DNA: TGTGCCATCGGGGAAGGGGCCAGGGCCTATGGCTACACCTTC
size: .
V: TRBV10-3
J: TRBJ1-2
D: .

CDR3: CASSQDAGARGEKLFF
DNA: TGTGCCAGCAGCCAAGATGCGGGGGCGAGAGGTGAAAAACTGTTTTTT
size: few
V: TRBV3-1
J: TRBJ1-4
D: .

CDR3: CSAIPSGYYEQYF
DNA: TGCAGTGCGATTCCAAGCGGTTACTACGAGCAGTACTTC
size: few
V: TRBV20-1
J: TRBJ2-7
D: .

CDR3: CASSPGEGSDTQYF
DNA: TGTGCCAGCAGCCCAGGAGAGGGATCGGATACGCAGTATTTT
size: few
V: TRBV7-7
J: TRBJ2-3
D: .

CDR3: CSAPEPGRNTGELFF
DNA: TGCAGTGCCCCTGAACCGGGGAGGAACACCGGGGAGCTGTTTTTT
size: many
V: TRBV20-1
J: TRBJ2-2
D: .

CDR3: CASSLQGGTEAFF
DNA: TGTGCCAGCAGCTTGCAGGGAGGCACTGAAGCTTTCTTT
size: few
V: TRBV7-9
J: TRBJ1-1
D: .

CDR3: CASSSPVGYEQYF
DNA: TGTGCCAGCAGTTCCCCAGTTGGGTACGAGCAGTACTTC
size: .
V: TRBV6-5
J: TRBJ2-7
D: .